The 14 T cell receptor beta chains reported below all come from one sample, sequenced in a study of post-analysis software for immune sequencing data (dated by TCRdb to between 2014 and 2016). The paper as a whole reports these results and caveats: Significantly higher frequencies in patients than in controls were found for a handful of TRBV segments, including TRBV5-6, TRBV5-1 and TRBV20-1.

These receptors' targets are unknown. The receptor library was made with PCR. The data were produced on an Illumina HiSeq 2500. To reduce PCR and sequencing biases, unique molecular identifiers were built into the TCR beta cDNA libraries. TCRdb reran the public reads through fastp at Q25 and MiXCR, keeping productive beta chains. When rows share a CDR3 protein, they turn into one entry using the most common DNA and genes. A total of 800,000 to 950,000 distinct CDR3 sequences appear in this sample, roughly 50% of them only once. Jointly, the top ten make up about 4.5% of the sample. The sample taken for sequencing was blood. The origin of the receptors is a girl aged 5 to 17 with multiple sclerosis.

This sequence joins TRBV14 and TRBJ1-1; D might be TRBD1 (5 bases). Germline V CDR1 and CDR2: SGHDN, FVKESK. CDR3 size: 13 residues. V lost 3 bases and J lost 5, with 10 bases in between. CDR3: CASSQGDHTEAFF. Written as DNA, the CDR3 is TGTGCCAGCAGCCAGGGGGATCATACTGAAGCTTTCTTT.

The table lists this clonotype with a count of one. The V call is TRBV7-9, the J call TRBJ1-1; 8 bases map to TRBD1. The CDR3 covers 15 residues. Germline assignment: CDR1 SEHNR and CDR2 FQNEAQ (reference sequence). Trimming took 4 bases from V and 5 from J; bases not matched to a gene: 9. This chain's CDR3 is CASSSRRQGNTEAFF. The CDR3, as DNA: TGTGCCAGCAGCTCCAGGCGACAGGGGAATACTGAAGCTTTCTTT.

The chain recombines TRBV3-1 with TRBJ1-6; TRBD1 agrees at 7 bases. V was pared by 4 bases and J by 7 bases, with 10 bases of the junction left unmatched. Germline V lookup: CDR1 LGHDT, CDR2 YNNKEL (reference sequence). The CDR3 totals 16 residues. The CDR3, as DNA: TGTGCCAGCAGCCCCCGGGAGGGACAGACGAATTCACCCCTCCACTTT. This codes for CASSPREGQTNSPLHF.

There are a few counts of this clonotype. The chain employs TRBV7-3 and TRBJ2-6; D may be TRBD2 (6 bases). Germline CDR1 and CDR2: SGHTA and FQGTGA. The CDR3 totals 17 residues. V was pared by 5 bases and J by 1 base, with 15 bases between. The CDR3 is CASSAHSGTSGANVLTF. For the CDR3, the DNA is TGTGCCAGCAGCGCGCACTCCGGGACTTCTGGGGCCAACGTCCTGACTTTC. Full variable domain (missing parts from reference TRBV7-3 and TRBJ2-6): GAGVSQTPSNKVTEKGKYVELRCDPISGHTALYWYRQSLGQGPEFLIYFQGTGAADDSGLPNDRFFAVRPEGSVSTLKIQRTERGDSAVYLCASSAHSGTSGANVLTFGAGSRLTVL.

This chain links TRBV7-9 with TRBJ1-1; D is perhaps TRBD1 (5 bases). The germline gives CDR1 SEHNR, CDR2 FQNEAQ (reference sequence). This CDR3 has 14 amino acids. Trimming shortened V by 4 bases and J by 3 bases, and 12 bases separated the two germline ends. The CDR3 loop reads CASSSQLGDTEAFF. The CDR3 DNA sequence: TGTGCCAGCAGCTCCCAGCTAGGGGACACTGAAGCTTTCTTT.

In this sample, this clonotype turned up a few times. The V gene is TRBV7-9, the J gene TRBJ2-7, with 12 positions matching TRBD1. Germline trimming cut 3 bases from V and 9 bases from J; bases unmatched to any gene: 3. Per the germline V gene, CDR1 is SEHNR and CDR2 is FQNEAQ (reference sequence). The CDR3 spans 13 residues. The CDR3 coding sequence is TGTGCCAGCAGCTTGGGACAGGGGGCTTCGCAGTACTTC. Its protein is CASSLGQGASQYF.

The V call is TRBV7-8, the J call TRBJ2-4; D uncertain. Matching the DNA end better, TRBJ2-7 makes the J call doubtful. The CDR3 spans 13 residues. Germline V gene sequence: CDR1 SGHVS, CDR2 FQNEAQ. The CDR3 DNA is TGTGCCAGCAGCTTTCACGACGACTACGAGCAGTACTTC. Residues: CASSFHDDYEQYF.

This clonotype has just one count. V gene TRBV27 combines with J gene TRBJ2-7; perhaps TRBD1 as D (5 bases). In germline, CDR1 is MNHEY, CDR2 SMNVEV (reference sequence). CDR3 size: 15 residues. V was cut by 7 bases and J by 4 bases, with 20 bases left in between. Here the CDR3 DNA reads TGTGCCAGCACCCAACGGGCGACAGCTCGATACGAGCAGTACTTC. This gives the protein CASTQRATARYEQYF.

The CDR3 region is CSAPGNLWGSTDTQYF. In nucleotides, the CDR3 is TGCAGTGCGCCGGGTAACCTCTGGGGAAGCACAGATACGCAGTATTTT. This chain links TRBV20-1 with TRBJ2-3; unclear D gene. The CDR3 has 16 residues. Trimming left V 6 bases short and J 0 bases short, with 19 bases between. CDR1 and CDR2 (germline): DFQATT, SNEGSKA (reference sequence).

The chain uses TRBV7-8 and TRBJ1-4, with 7 bases fitting TRBD1. CDR3 length: 15 amino acids. CDR1 SGHVS and CDR2 FQNEAQ come from the germline V gene. J gave up 5 bases and V 2 bases, and 5 bases lay outside the gene matches. The CDR3: CASSLSGTVNEKLFF. CDR3 sequence (DNA): TGTGCCAGCAGCTTAAGCGGGACAGTCAATGAAAAACTGTTTTTT.

V is TRBV19 and J is TRBJ2-4; 11 positions agree with TRBD2. Germline CDR1 and CDR2: LNHDA and SQIVND (reference sequence). J was trimmed by 0 bases and V by 0 bases; bases with no gene match: 10. The CDR3 extends over 20 amino acids. The CDR3 DNA sequence: TGTGCCAGTAGTATAGATGGCGGTAGCGGGAGGGTCGGAGCCAAAAACATTCAGTACTTC. This translates into CASSIDGGSGRVGAKNIQYF. Full variable domain (rest looked up from reference TRBV19 and TRBJ2-4): DGGITQSPKYLFRKEGQNVTLSCEQNLNHDAMYWYRQDPGQGLRLIYYSQIVNDFQKGDIAEGYSVSREKKESFPLTVTSAQKNPTAFYLCASSIDGGSGRVGAKNIQYFGAGTRLSVL.

This clonotype was picked up a small number of times. The CDR3 protein is CASNVPGLAGAVEETQYF. CDR3 bases: TGTGCCAGCAACGTCCCGGGACTAGCGGGGGCGGTCGAAGAGACCCAGTACTTC. The chain joins TRBV7-9 to TRBJ2-5; 14 bases line up with TRBD2. The V gene end was trimmed by 7 bases and the J gene end by 3 bases; junction bases not matched to a gene: 13. CDR1 and CDR2 (germline): SEHNR, FQNEAQ (reference sequence). The length of the CDR3 is 18 residues.

The chain combines TRBV5-1 with TRBJ2-7, with D possibly being TRBD2 (6 bases). V was pared by 0 bases and J by 3 bases, with 13 bases between. Germline CDR1 reads SGHRS; CDR2 reads YFSETQ. CDR3 length: 15 amino acids. CDR3 loop: CASSLDSDSGYEQYF. As DNA, the CDR3 is TGCGCCAGCAGCTTGGATTCCGATAGCGGCTACGAGCAGTACTTC.

The chain has TRBV12-3 or TRBV12-4 and TRBJ1-5, with 8 bases aligning to TRBD1. This CDR3 has 15 residues. V gave up 5 bases and J gave up 4 bases; unmatched junction bases: 7. The CDR3 region is CASSPHQGANQPQHF. DNA of the CDR3: TGTGCCAGCAGTCCACATCAGGGGGCGAATCAGCCCCAGCATTTT.